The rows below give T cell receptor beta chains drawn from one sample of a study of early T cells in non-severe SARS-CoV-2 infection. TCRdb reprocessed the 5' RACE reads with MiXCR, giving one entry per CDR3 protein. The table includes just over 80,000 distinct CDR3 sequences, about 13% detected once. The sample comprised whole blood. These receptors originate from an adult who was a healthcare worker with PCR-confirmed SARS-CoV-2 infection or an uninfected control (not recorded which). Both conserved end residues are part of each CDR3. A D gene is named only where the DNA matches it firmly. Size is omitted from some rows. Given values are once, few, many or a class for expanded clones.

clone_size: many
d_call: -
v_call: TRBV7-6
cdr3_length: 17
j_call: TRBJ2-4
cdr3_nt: TGTGCCAGCAGCTTAGGTCCATTGGCGCGGGCCAAAAACATTCAGTACTTC
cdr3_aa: CASSLGPLARAKNIQYF

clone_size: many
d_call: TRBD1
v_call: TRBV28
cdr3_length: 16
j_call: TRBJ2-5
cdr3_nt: TGTGCCAGCAGTTCAATTGGACAGGGAAGAGAAGAGACCCAGTACTTC
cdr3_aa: CASSSIGQGREETQYF

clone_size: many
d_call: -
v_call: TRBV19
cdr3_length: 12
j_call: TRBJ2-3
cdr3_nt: TGTGCCAGTAGTATGTTTGGAGATACGCAGTATTTT
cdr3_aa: CASSMFGDTQYF

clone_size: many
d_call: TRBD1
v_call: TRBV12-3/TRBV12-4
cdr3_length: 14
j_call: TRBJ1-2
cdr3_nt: TGTGCCAGCAGTTTCGACAGGGGATTAGGGGGCTACACCTTC
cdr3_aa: CASSFDRGLGGYTF

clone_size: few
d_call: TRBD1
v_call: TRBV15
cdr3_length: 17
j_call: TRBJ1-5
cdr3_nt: TGTGCCACCAGCAGAGACAAGACAGGGGATTCCAATCAGCCCCAGCATTTT
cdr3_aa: CATSRDKTGDSNQPQHF

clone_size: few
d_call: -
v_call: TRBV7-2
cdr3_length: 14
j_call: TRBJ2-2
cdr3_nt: TGTGCCAGCAGCCTACTTGGGGGTCCCGGGGAGCTGTTTTTT
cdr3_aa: CASSLLGGPGELFF

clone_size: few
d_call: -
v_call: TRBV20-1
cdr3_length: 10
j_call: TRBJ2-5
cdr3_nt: TGCAGTGTCAGGAGAGAGACCCAGTACTTC
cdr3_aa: CSVRRETQYF

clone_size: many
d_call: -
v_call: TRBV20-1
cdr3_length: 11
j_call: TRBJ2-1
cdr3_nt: TGCAGTGTATCGGTCGGCAATGAGCAGTTCTTC
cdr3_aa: CSVSVGNEQFF

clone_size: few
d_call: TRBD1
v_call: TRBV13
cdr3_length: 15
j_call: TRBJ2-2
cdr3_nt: TGTGCCAGCAGCCACTACAGGGGGCGCTCCGGGGAGCTGTTTTTT
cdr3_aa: CASSHYRGRSGELFF

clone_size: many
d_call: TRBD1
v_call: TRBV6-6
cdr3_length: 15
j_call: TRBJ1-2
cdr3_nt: TGTGCCAGCAGTCTGACAGGGACAGACATCTATGGCTACACCTTC
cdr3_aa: CASSLTGTDIYGYTF

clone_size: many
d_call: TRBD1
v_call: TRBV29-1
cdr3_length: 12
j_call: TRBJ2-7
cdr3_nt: TGCAGCGGACAGGACAGGGTGGGCGAGCAGTACTTC
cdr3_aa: CSGQDRVGEQYF

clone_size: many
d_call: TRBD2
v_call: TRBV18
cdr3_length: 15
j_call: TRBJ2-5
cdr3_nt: TGTGCCAGCTCAGCTTCAACTAGCGGGGGAGAGACCCAGTACTTC
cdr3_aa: CASSASTSGGETQYF

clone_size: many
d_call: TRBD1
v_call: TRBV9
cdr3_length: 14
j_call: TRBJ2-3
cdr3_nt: TGTGCCAGCACCCTGGGACAGGTTGCAGATACGCAGTATTTT
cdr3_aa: CASTLGQVADTQYF

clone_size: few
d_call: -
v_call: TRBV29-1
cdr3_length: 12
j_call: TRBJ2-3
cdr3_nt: TGCAGCGTCGCCCAAGGGGCAGATACGCAGTATTTT
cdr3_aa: CSVAQGADTQYF

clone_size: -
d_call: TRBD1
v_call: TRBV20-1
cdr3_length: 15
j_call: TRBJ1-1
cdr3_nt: TGCAGTGCTAGAGATCAGGGACAGGGGAACACTGAAGCTTTCTTT
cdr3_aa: CSARDQGQGNTEAFF

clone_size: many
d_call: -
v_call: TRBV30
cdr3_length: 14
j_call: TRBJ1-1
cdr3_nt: TGTGCCTGGAGCGAAAAAACAGGGAACACTGAAGCTTTCTTT
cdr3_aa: CAWSEKTGNTEAFF

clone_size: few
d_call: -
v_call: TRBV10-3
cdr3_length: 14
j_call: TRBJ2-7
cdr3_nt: TGTGCCATCAGTGATTGGGCAGCCACGTACGAGCAGTACTTC
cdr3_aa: CAISDWAATYEQYF

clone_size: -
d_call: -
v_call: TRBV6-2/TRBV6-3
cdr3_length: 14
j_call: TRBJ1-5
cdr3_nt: TGTGCCAGCAGTTACCCAGGGATGGGTCAGCCCCAGCATTTT
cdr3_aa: CASSYPGMGQPQHF

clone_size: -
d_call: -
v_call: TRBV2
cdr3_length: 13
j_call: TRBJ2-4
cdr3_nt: TGTGCCAGCATGTGGCGGGCAGTAAACATTCAGTACTTC
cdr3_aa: CASMWRAVNIQYF

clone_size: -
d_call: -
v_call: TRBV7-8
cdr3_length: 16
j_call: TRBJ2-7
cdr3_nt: TGTGCCAGCAGCTTAGAGGGCAGGGTGTCGGCCTACGAGCAGTACTTC
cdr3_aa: CASSLEGRVSAYEQYF

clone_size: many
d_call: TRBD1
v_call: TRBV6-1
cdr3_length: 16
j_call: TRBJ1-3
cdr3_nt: TGTGCCAGCAGCCTCCAAGGACAGGGCTCGGGAAACACCATATATTTT
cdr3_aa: CASSLQGQGSGNTIYF

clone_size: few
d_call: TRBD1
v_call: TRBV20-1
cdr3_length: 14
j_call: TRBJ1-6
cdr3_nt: TGCAGTGCCTTAACCGGGACAGCCATTGGACCCCTCCACTTT
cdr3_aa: CSALTGTAIGPLHF

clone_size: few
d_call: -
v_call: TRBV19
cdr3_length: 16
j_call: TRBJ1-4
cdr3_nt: TGTGCCAGTAGTAACTGGTTCGCCGCAACTAATGAAAAACTGTTTTTT
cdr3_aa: CASSNWFAATNEKLFF

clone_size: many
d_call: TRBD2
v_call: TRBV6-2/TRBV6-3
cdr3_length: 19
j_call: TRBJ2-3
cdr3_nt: TGTGCCAGCAGTTACTCGCGGACTAGCGGGGTAAGGGGCACAGATACGCAGTATTTT
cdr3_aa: CASSYSRTSGVRGTDTQYF

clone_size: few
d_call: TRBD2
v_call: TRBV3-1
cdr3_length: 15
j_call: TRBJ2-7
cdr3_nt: TGTGCCAGCAGCCAAGAATGGGGGACTAGCTACGAGCAGTACTTC
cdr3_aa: CASSQEWGTSYEQYF

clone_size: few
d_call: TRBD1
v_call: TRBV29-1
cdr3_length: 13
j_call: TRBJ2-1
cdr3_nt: TGCAGCCAACGACAGGGTTCGTACAATGAGCAGTTCTTC
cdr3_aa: CSQRQGSYNEQFF

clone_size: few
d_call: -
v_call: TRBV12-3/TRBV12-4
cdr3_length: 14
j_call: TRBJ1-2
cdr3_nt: TGTGCCAGCAGTCCCTCTACAACGGGACAACCGGATGACTTC
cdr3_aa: CASSPSTTGQPDDF

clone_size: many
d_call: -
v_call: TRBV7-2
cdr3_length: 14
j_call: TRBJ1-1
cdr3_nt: TGTGCCAGCAGCTTAGGCTGGGGGGGGACTGAAGCTTTCTTT
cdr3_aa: CASSLGWGGTEAFF

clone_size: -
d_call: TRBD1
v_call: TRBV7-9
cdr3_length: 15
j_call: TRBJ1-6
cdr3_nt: TGTGCCAGCAGCTTAGTGGGGACAGATAATTCACCCCTCCACTTT
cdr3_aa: CASSLVGTDNSPLHF

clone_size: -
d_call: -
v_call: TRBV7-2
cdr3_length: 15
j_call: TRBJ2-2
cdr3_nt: TGTGCCAGCAGCCCCCGACAGACTAACACCGGGGAGCTGTTTTTT
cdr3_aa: CASSPRQTNTGELFF

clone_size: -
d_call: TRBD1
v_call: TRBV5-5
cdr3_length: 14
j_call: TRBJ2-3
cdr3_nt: TGTGCCAGCAGCGTCGAAGGGGGCTCAGATACGCAGTATTTT
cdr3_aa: CASSVEGGSDTQYF

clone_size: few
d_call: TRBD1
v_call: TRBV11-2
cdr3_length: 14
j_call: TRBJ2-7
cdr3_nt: TGTGCCAGCAGATTCACAGGGGGCGCCTACGAGCAGTACTTC
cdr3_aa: CASRFTGGAYEQYF

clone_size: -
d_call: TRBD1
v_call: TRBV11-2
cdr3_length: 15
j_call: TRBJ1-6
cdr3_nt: TGTGCCAGCAAGAGGACAGGGGGCTATAGTCCACCCCTCCACTTT
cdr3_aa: CASKRTGGYSPPLHF

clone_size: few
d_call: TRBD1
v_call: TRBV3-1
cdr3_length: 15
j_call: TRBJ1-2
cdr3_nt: TGTGCCAGCAGCCCTGGGACAGGGGGCGTCTATGGCTACACCTTC
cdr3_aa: CASSPGTGGVYGYTF

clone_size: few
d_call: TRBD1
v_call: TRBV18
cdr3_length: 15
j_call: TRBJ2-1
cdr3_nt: TGTGCCAGCTCACCATCGACAGGGGGTGGTAGGCAGCAGTTCTTC
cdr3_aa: CASSPSTGGGRQQFF

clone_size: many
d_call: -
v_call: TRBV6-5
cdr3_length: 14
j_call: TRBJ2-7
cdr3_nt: TGTGCCAGCAGTAAACCCAACCAGGGTTCCGAGCAGTACTTC
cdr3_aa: CASSKPNQGSEQYF

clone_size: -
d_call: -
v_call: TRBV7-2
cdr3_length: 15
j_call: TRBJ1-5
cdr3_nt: TGTGCCAGCAGCTTGGGCAGGGGCTCCAATCAGCCCCAGCATTTT
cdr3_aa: CASSLGRGSNQPQHF

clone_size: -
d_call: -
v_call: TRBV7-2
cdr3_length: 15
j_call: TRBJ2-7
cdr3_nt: TGTGCCAGCAGCCATGGCTGGCCCTCTCTGGGCGAGCAGTACTTC
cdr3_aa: CASSHGWPSLGEQYF

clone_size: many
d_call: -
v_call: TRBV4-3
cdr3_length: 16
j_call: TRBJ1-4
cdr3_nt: TGCGCCAGCAGCCACCTCACACAGATTAATAATGAAAAACTGTTTTTT
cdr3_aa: CASSHLTQINNEKLFF

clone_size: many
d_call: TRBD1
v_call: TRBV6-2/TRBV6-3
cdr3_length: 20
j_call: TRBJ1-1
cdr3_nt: TGTGCCAGCAGCGAGACCACGCATGCTTGGACAGGGGTAGGGACCACTGAAGCTTTCTTT
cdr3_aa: CASSETTHAWTGVGTTEAFF

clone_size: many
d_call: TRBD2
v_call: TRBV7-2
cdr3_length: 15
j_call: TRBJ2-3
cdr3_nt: TGTGCCAGTAGAAAAGCGGGGCGCCCCGGAGATACGCAGTATTTT
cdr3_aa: CASRKAGRPGDTQYF

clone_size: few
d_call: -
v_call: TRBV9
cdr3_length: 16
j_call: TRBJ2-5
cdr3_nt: TGTGCCAGCAGCGTAGGGGAGGCTTGGGTAGGAGAGACCCAGTACTTC
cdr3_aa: CASSVGEAWVGETQYF